This T cell receptor beta chain was recovered during a study of blood T cell repertoires in COVID-19. The length of the CDR3 is 14 residues. Trimming pared 0 bases from V and 0 bases from J, leaving 7 bases between. Germline values: CDR1 SGHRS, CDR2 YFSETQ. TCRdb's copy holds only in-frame clones and misses some; the assay was immunoSEQ multiplex PCR. The sample records about 200,000 clones, about 80% being singletons. This clone is a singleton in its sample. This sequence joins TRBV5-1 and TRBJ2-7, with a tentative D call TRBD2 (5 bases). The specimen was peripheral blood. The TCR was taken from a woman aged 55-70 years with COVID-19, enrolled during active disease. The CDR3 DNA follows: TGCGCCAGCAGCTTGGGAGGGAGCTCCTACGAGCAGTACGTC. It specifies CASSLGGSSYEQYV.